Below are 7 T cell receptor beta chains sequenced from a single sample in a study of T cells after yellow fever vaccination. TCRdb analysed the 5' RACE reads with MiXCR anew, one entry per CDR3 protein. The sample includes approximately 140,000 distinct CDR3 sequences, around 7.7% of them seen just once. This sample comprised CD4+ T cells sorted from PBMCs, obtained 5 days after the yellow fever booster vaccination. The receptors derive from a man aged 25 to 45 who received the YFV17D yellow fever vaccine.

The sample holds many counts of this clonotype. The CDR3 coding sequence is TGTGCCAGCAGTTCGCCGGGAGGAGGGCAAGAGACCCAGTACTTC. This gives the protein CASSSPGGGQETQYF. This chain connects TRBV27 to TRBJ2-5; TRBD2 matches at 7 bases. J was trimmed by 2 bases and V by 4 bases; bases with no gene match: 7. The CDR3 length is 15 residues. Per the germline V gene, CDR1 is MNHEY and CDR2 is SMNVEV (reference sequence).

The CDR3 reads CSARVRDYEQYF. In DNA form, the CDR3 reads TGCAGTGCTAGAGTCCGGGATTACGAGCAGTACTTC. J is TRBJ2-7 and V is TRBV20-1; a possible D gene is TRBD2 (5 bases). This CDR3 is 12 amino acids long. V gave up 1 base and J gave up 4 bases, with 8 bases separating them. Germline-derived CDR1 and CDR2 are DFQATT and SNEGSKA (reference sequence).

The V gene is TRBV7-2, the J gene TRBJ2-6; D ambiguous. Trimming shortened V by 4 bases and J by 3 bases, and 13 bases separated the two germline ends. The CDR3 extends over 16 amino acids. Germline CDR1 reads SGHTA; CDR2 reads FQGNSA. The CDR3 DNA reads as TGTGCCAGCAGCTACCTAGGGTTGGGTGGGGCCAACGTCCTGACTTTC. Translating gives CASSYLGLGGANVLTF.

Notes on this clonotype: This may stem from a read error, because a much larger clone lies one nucleotide away. The chain employs TRBV7-2 and TRBJ2-7; D unresolved. V lost 4 bases and J 0 bases, leaving 16 bases between the germline ends. Germline V gene sequence: CDR1 SGHTA, CDR2 FQGNSA. The CDR3 is 16 amino acids. Written as DNA, the CDR3 is TGTGCCAGCAGCTCCAGAACTAACGTTAACTCCTACGAGCAGTACTTC. It translates to CASSSRTNVNSYEQYF.

This clonotype was detected many times. V and J are TRBV7-2 and TRBJ2-1; 14 bases align to TRBD2. The CDR3 has 16 amino acids. CDR1 is SGHTA and CDR2 is FQGNSA in the germline V gene. Trimming at V came to 4 bases and at J to 6 bases, leaving 5 bases not matched to a gene. CDR3 in amino acids: CASSSQGLAGVNEQFF. The DNA of the CDR3 is TGTGCCAGCAGCTCCCAGGGACTAGCGGGAGTCAATGAGCAGTTCTTC.

This clonotype was counted many times. The CDR3, as DNA: TGTGCCAGCAGCTTCGGACAGTACAATGAGCAGTTCTTC. It yields the protein CASSFGQYNEQFF. The gene calls are TRBV7-2 and TRBJ2-1; D is possibly TRBD1 (6 bases). Germline V gene sequence: CDR1 SGHTA, CDR2 FQGNSA. CDR3 length equals 13 residues. V was shortened by 3 bases and J by 4 bases, with 7 bases between the two germline ends.

In the case of this clonotype: The junction does not match germline at one end; this may be a read error. The V and J genes are TRBV4-3 and TRBJ2-5; D is possibly TRBD1 (5 bases). CDR3 length equals 13 residues. CDR1 is LGHNA, CDR2 YSLEER, per germline. The CDR3 sequence is CASRQDKGETQYF. In DNA, the CDR3 is TGCGCCAGCCGCCAGGACAAAGGTGAGACCCAGTACTTC.